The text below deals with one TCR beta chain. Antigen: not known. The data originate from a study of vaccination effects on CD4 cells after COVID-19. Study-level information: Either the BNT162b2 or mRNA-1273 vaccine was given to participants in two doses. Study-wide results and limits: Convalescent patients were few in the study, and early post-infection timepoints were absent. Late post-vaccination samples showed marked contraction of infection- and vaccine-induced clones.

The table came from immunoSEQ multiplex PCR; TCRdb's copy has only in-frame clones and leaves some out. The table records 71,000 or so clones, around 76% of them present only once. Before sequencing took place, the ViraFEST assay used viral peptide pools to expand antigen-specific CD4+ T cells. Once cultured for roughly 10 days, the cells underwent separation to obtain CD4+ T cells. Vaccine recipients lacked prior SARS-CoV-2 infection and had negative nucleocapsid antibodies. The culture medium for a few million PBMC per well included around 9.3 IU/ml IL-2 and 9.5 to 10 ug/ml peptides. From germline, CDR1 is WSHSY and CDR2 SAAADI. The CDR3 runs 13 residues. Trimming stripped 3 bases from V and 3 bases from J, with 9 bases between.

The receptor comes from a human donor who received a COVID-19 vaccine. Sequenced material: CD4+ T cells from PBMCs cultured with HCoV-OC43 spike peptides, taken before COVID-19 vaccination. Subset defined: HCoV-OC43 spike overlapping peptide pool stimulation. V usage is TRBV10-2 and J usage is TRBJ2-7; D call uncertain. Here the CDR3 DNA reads TGCGCCAGCAGTGAAGGAGACAACTACGAGCAGTACGTC. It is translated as CASSEGDNYEQYV.